This T cell receptor (beta chain) was sequenced for a study of T cell responses to AZD1222 COVID-19 vaccine. Produced via immunoSEQ multiplex PCR; TCRdb's table is partial and in-frame only. The data hold about 39,000 clones, with about 90% observed a single time. V shed 0 bases and J shed 7 bases, with 7 bases lying between them. CDR3 length equals 13 residues. From germline, CDR1 is SEHNR and CDR2 FQNEAQ (reference sequence). Sequenced material: peripheral blood, taken 28 days after the second dose of the MenACWY control vaccine. V usage is TRBV7-9 and J usage is TRBJ2-1; perhaps TRBD2 as D (6 bases). This TCR was sampled from an adult who received the MenACWY meningococcal vaccine as a control. The CDR3 spells CASSLAGSNEQFF. In DNA form, the CDR3 reads TGTGCCAGCAGCTTAGCCGGGAGTAATGAGCAGTTCTTC.